This T cell receptor (beta chain) derives from a study of blood T cells in healthy people across ages. Primed by a sample-barcoded 5' primer and a J-beta primer mix, a second PCR proceeded for about 6 to 11 cycles. TCRdb used MiXCR to reprocess the 5' RACE reads, holding one entry per CDR3 protein. This sample has around 900,000 distinct CDR3 sequences, with 29% found just once. Broader study findings: More naive CD4+ cells and higher diversity were found in long-lived than in aged donors.

This CDR3 contains 18 residues. The V gene's germline CDR1 is SGHTA and CDR2 FQGNSA. V gave up 3 bases and J gave up 2 bases; unmatched junction bases: 9. This clonotype came up a few times. Its antigen is not identified. Sample donors were healthy Caucasian individuals that came from Russia, aged roughly 6 to 90. Isolation yielded PBMCs, at least 7 million per sample, in every case. The source is a woman of 80 years or more in good health. The chain joins TRBV7-2 to TRBJ2-1, with 11 bases aligning to TRBD1. The sample comprised blood. The CDR3 DNA reads as TGTGCCAGCAGCTTGCATCGGGACAGGGGGTACCCCTACAATGAGCAGTTCTTC. Amino acids: CASSLHRDRGYPYNEQFF.